A selection of T cell receptor beta chains follows, all from one sample in a study of shared clonotypes between healthy human individuals. Sequencing used immunoSEQ multiplex PCR; TCRdb keeps in-frame clones, though not all of them. The sample shows roughly 300,000 clones, roughly 80% of them seen only once. Material: memory CD4+ T cells sorted from blood. The receptors stem from a man between 25 and 39 years old in good health. CDR3s include the opening cysteine and the closing phenylalanine or tryptophan. The D gene is left open where the match is weak. Rows may omit the clone size; those that give it use once, few, many or a size class.

J gene | V gene | clone size | D gene | CDR3 protein | CDR3 DNA
TRBJ2-6 | TRBV19 | . | . | CASSPIIVSGANVLTF | TGTGCCAGTAGTCCTATAATTGTCTCTGGGGCCAACGTCCTGACTTTC
TRBJ2-1 | TRBV11-1 | . | . | CASNPSPTYNEQFF | TGTGCCAGCAACCCTAGCCCCACCTACAATGAGCAGTTCTTC
TRBJ1-1 | TRBV29-1 | . | . | CSVDKQGRNTEAFF | TGCAGCGTTGATAAGCAGGGGAGGAACACTGAAGCTTTCTTT
TRBJ2-1 | TRBV25-1 | . | TRBD1 | CASRSPRQGRRDEQFF | TGTGCCAGCCGGTCCCCCCGACAGGGCCGAAGGGATGAGCAGTTCTTC
TRBJ2-1 | TRBV28 | few | TRBD2 | CASNSPSGSYNEQFF | TGTGCCAGCAACTCCCCTAGCGGTTCCTACAATGAGCAGTTCTTC
TRBJ1-2 | TRBV19 | . | . | CASRANYGYTF | TGTGCCAGTAGAGCAAACTATGGCTACACCTTC
TRBJ2-7 | TRBV27 | . | TRBD2 | CASRYSGRVYEQYF | TGTGCCAGCAGATATAGCGGGAGGGTGTACGAGCAGTACTTC
TRBJ1-2 | TRBV28 | once | . | CASSSGRLLWYGYTF | TGTGCCAGCAGCTCTGGACGGTTGTTATGGTATGGCTACACCTTC
TRBJ2-7 | TRBV19 | . | . | CASSRIQGTSYEQYF | TGTGCCAGTAGTAGAATCCAGGGTACATCCTACGAGCAGTACTTC
TRBJ1-2 | TRBV29-1 | . | . | CSVVQGGSGYTF | TGCAGCGTAGTACAGGGAGGGTCTGGCTACACCTTC
TRBJ2-1 | TRBV20-1 | . | . | CSALGYNEQFF | TGCAGTGCTCTAGGTTACAATGAGCAGTTCTTC
TRBJ2-5 | TRBV11-2 | once | TRBD2 | CASSASGGQETQYF | TGTGCCAGCAGTGCTAGCGGCGGACAAGAGACCCAGTACTTC
TRBJ2-1 | TRBV7-3 | . | TRBD2 | CASSPKRLAGGPEGDEQFF | TGTGCCAGCAGCCCAAAAAGACTAGCGGGAGGGCCAGAGGGTGATGAGCAGTTCTTC
TRBJ1-5 | TRBV27 | . | . | CASRPQINQPQHF | TGTGCCAGCAGGCCACAAATCAATCAGCCCCAGCATTTT
TRBJ2-5 | TRBV5-5 | . | TRBD2 | CASTMGGRRQETQYF | TGTGCCAGCACCATGGGGGGGAGAAGGCAAGAGACCCAGTACTTC
TRBJ2-2 | TRBV27 | . | . | CASSPRTFLTGELFF | TGTGCCAGCAGTCCCCGGACGTTTCTCACCGGGGAGCTGTTTTTT
TRBJ1-4 | TRBV6-1 | . | . | CASSSPGKLFF | TGTGCCAGCAGCTCCCCCGGGAAACTGTTTTTT
TRBJ2-5 | TRBV5-1 | . | . | CASSFQGRRGETQYF | TGCGCCAGCAGCTTCCAAGGTCGACGTGGGGAGACCCAGTACTTC
TRBJ2-2 | TRBV2 | . | TRBD1 | CASRETGQAGELFF | TGTGCCAGTAGGGAGACAGGGCAAGCCGGGGAGCTGTTTTTT
TRBJ1-2 | TRBV7-9 | . | TRBD1 | CASSRTSPTTGRNGYTF | TGTGCCAGCAGCCGGACTTCCCCGACGACAGGGAGGAATGGCTACACCTTC
TRBJ2-7 | TRBV10-1 | . | . | CASSPGIRGPYEQYF | TGCGCCAGCAGTCCCGGGATCAGGGGACCCTACGAGCAGTACTTC
TRBJ2-7 | TRBV6-6 | once | TRBD2 | CASSPGLESHEQYF | TGTGCCAGCAGCCCGGGACTAGAGAGCCACGAGCAGTACTTC
TRBJ2-1 | TRBV11-2 | . | TRBD2 | CASSLVASGSIGEQFF | TGTGCCAGCAGCTTAGTCGCTAGCGGGAGTATAGGTGAGCAGTTCTTC
TRBJ1-1 | TRBV28 | . | . | CASSFPHSLATEAFF | TGTGCCAGCAGTTTCCCTCACTCGTTGGCCACTGAAGCTTTCTTT
TRBJ1-5 | TRBV2 | few | . | CASSGESNQPQHF | TGTGCCAGCAGTGGAGAGTCCAATCAGCCCCAGCATTTT
TRBJ2-6 | TRBV5-4 | . | . | CASSLGYWGKSGANVLTF | TGTGCCAGCAGCTTGGGGTACTGGGGGAAATCTGGGGCCAACGTCCTGACTTTC
TRBJ1-2 | TRBV4-3 | . | . | CASSQDGSTDYGYTF | TGCGCCAGCAGCCAAGACGGTTCGACAGACTATGGCTACACCTTC
TRBJ1-2 | TRBV7-9 | . | TRBD1 | CASSLGTVYGYTF | TGTGCCAGCAGCCTCGGGACAGTCTATGGCTACACCTTC
TRBJ2-7 | TRBV28 | . | . | CASSLRGFDYYEQYF | TGTGCCAGCAGTTTACGGGGCTTTGATTACTACGAGCAGTACTTC
TRBJ2-7 | TRBV23-1 | few | . | CARIGDGPWWYEQYF | TGCGCCAGAATTGGGGACGGACCGTGGTGGTACGAGCAGTACTTC
TRBJ2-3 | TRBV5-1 | . | TRBD2 | CASSFSGRPPDTQYF | TGCGCCAGCAGCTTTAGCGGGAGACCCCCAGATACGCAGTATTTT
TRBJ2-7 | TRBV6-5 | . | . | CASTRGTGSYEQYF | TGTGCCAGCACTAGAGGGACTGGCTCCTACGAGCAGTACTTC
TRBJ1-2 | TRBV20-1 | few | . | CSATEGGGYTF | TGCAGTGCTACCGAAGGGGGGGGCTACACCTTC
TRBJ2-2 | TRBV29-1 | . | TRBD1 | CSARQGISSGELFF | TGCAGCGCTCGACAGGGGATAAGTTCCGGGGAGCTGTTTTTT
TRBJ1-1 | TRBV6-1 | . | . | CASGRGSFSTEAFF | TGTGCCAGCGGGAGGGGGTCTTTTAGCACTGAAGCTTTCTTT
TRBJ2-2 | TRBV2 | few | . | CASYMGGHTGELFF | TGTGCCAGCTATATGGGGGGTCACACCGGGGAGCTGTTTTTT
TRBJ2-3 | TRBV28 | . | TRBD2 | CASSSPGLAGGTDTQYF | TGTGCCAGCAGCTCGCCCGGACTAGCGGGAGGAACAGATACGCAGTATTTT
TRBJ2-5 | TRBV5-8 | . | . | CASSSGMDHQETQYF | TGTGCCAGCAGCTCAGGAATGGACCACCAAGAGACCCAGTACTTC
TRBJ2-7 | TRBV28 | once | . | CASHNRDYEQYF | TGTGCCAGCCATAACAGGGATTACGAGCAGTACTTC
TRBJ2-5 | TRBV21-1 | once | . | CASNQRGTGGEETQYF | TGTGCCAGCAACCAAAGGGGGACAGGGGGAGAAGAGACCCAGTACTTC
TRBJ1-1 | TRBV5-1 | . | . | CASSLVYPDGTEVFF | TGCGCCAGCAGCTTGGTCTACCCGGATGGGACTGAAGTTTTCTTT
TRBJ1-1 | TRBV19 | . | . | CASSPEADTNTEAFF | TGTGCCAGTAGCCCTGAGGCGGATACGAACACTGAAGCTTTCTTT
TRBJ2-7 | TRBV5-1 | . | . | CASSPSNLVGEQYF | TGCGCCAGCAGCCCGAGTAATTTGGTCGGGGAGCAGTACTTC
TRBJ1-2 | TRBV7-9 | once | . | CASSFRDANYGYTF | TGTGCCAGCAGCTTTCGGGATGCTAACTATGGCTACACCTTC
TRBJ2-2 | TRBV7-9 | . | . | CASSRTENTGELFF | TGTGCCAGCAGCCGGACAGAGAACACCGGGGAGCTGTTTTTT
TRBJ2-1 | TRBV11-2 | many | . | CASSFDLAEQFF | TGTGCCAGCAGCTTCGATTTGGCAGAACAGTTCTTC
TRBJ2-1 | TRBV19 | . | . | CASSIPGMGYNEQFF | TGTGCCAGTAGTATCCCCGGCATGGGTTACAATGAGCAGTTCTTC
TRBJ2-7 | TRBV2 | once | . | CASSPGGGSYEQYF | TGTGCCAGTTCCCCGGGCGGCGGCTCCTACGAGCAGTACTTC
TRBJ2-7 | TRBV7-2 | few | . | CASSLRDTFYEQYF | TGTGCCAGCAGCTTAAGGGACACTTTCTACGAGCAGTACTTC
TRBJ2-2 | TRBV7-8 | . | TRBD2 | CASSSLAGGGTGELFF | TGTGCCAGCAGCTCGCTAGCGGGAGGGGGCACCGGGGAGCTGTTTTTT
TRBJ2-2 | TRBV7-8 | . | TRBD1 | CASSLLAGGNTGELFF | TGTGCCAGCAGCTTACTGGCAGGGGGTAACACCGGGGAGCTGTTTTTT
TRBJ2-3 | TRBV18 | many | TRBD2 | CASSPPSGISDTQYF | TGTGCCAGCTCACCACCTAGCGGGATATCAGATACGCAGTATTTT
TRBJ2-1 | TRBV9 | . | TRBD2 | CASSVELGGLVGNEQFF | TGTGCCAGCAGCGTAGAACTCGGGGGACTAGTGGGTAATGAGCAGTTCTTC
TRBJ2-5 | TRBV30 | few | . | CAWGPDGETQYF | TGTGCCTGGGGACCGGACGGAGAGACCCAGTACTTC
TRBJ2-3 | TRBV2 | . | . | CASSRTTDTQYF | TGTGCCAGCAGCCGCACCACAGATACGCAGTATTTT
TRBJ2-1 | TRBV9 | . | . | CASSPLGGAGNNEQFF | TGTGCCAGCAGCCCTCTCGGTGGAGCGGGTAACAATGAGCAGTTCTTC
TRBJ2-5 | TRBV19 | . | . | CASSITGGRSQETQYF | TGTGCCAGTAGTATAACCGGAGGGCGATCCCAAGAGACCCAGTACTTC
TRBJ2-2 | TRBV18 | . | TRBD1 | CASSPGTGDTGELFF | TGTGCCAGCTCACCAGGGACAGGCGACACCGGGGAGCTGTTTTTT
TRBJ2-5 | TRBV7-2 | . | . | CASSPGLPAETQYF | TGTGCCAGCAGCCCCGGACTACCGGCAGAGACCCAGTACTTC
TRBJ2-7 | TRBV4-1 | . | . | CASSQGLFTALGGSFEQYF | TGCGCCAGCAGCCAAGGTCTATTTACCGCTTTAGGAGGGTCGTTCGAGCAGTACTTC